This T cell receptor beta chain derives from a study of CD8 T cells in ankylosing spondylitis. CDR3 size: 15 residues. Trimming took 2 bases from V and 7 from J, leaving 15 bases between them. Germline V CDR1 and CDR2: SGDLS, YYNGEE. This clonotype was seen at least ten times. From the 5' RACE reads, TCRdb called clonotypes with MiXCR, one entry per CDR3 protein. The sample lists about 42,000 distinct CDR3 sequences, less than 3% occurring once. The chain carries TRBV9 and TRBJ2-2, with D tentatively TRBD1 (6 bases). This clonotype originated in a male donor with ankylosing spondylitis or in good health (not recorded which). Sequencing used blood, either unsorted or a sorted T cell fraction (not recorded which). This CDR3 reads CASSVRAGAGGELFF. CDR3 bases: TGTGCCAGCAGCGTCCGGGCAGGGGCAGGCGGGGAGCTGTTTTTT.